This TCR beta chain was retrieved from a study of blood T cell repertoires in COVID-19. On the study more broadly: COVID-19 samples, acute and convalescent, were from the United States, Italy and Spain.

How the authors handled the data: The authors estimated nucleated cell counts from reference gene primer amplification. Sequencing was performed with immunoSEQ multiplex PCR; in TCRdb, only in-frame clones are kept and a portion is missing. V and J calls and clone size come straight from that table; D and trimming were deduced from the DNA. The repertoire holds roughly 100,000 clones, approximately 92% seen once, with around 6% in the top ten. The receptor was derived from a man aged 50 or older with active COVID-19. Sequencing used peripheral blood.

CDR3 amino acids: CASSLGGGYNEQFF. As DNA, the CDR3 is TGTGCCAGCAGCTTGGGAGGGGGTTACAATGAGCAGTTCTTC. V and J are TRBV5-4 and TRBJ2-1, with D tentatively TRBD1 (6 bases). Germline V gene data show CDR1 as SGHNT and CDR2 as YYREEE (reference sequence). CDR3 length: 14 amino acids. V was trimmed by 0 bases and J by 4 bases, leaving 8 bases between them. Drawing the rest from reference TRBV5-4 and TRBJ2-1, the complete variable domain is ETGVTQSPTHLIKTRGQQVTLRCSSQSGHNTVSWYQQALGQGPQFIFQYYREEENGRGNFPPRFSGLQFPNYSSELNVNALELDDSALYLCASSLGGGYNEQFFGPGTRLTVL.